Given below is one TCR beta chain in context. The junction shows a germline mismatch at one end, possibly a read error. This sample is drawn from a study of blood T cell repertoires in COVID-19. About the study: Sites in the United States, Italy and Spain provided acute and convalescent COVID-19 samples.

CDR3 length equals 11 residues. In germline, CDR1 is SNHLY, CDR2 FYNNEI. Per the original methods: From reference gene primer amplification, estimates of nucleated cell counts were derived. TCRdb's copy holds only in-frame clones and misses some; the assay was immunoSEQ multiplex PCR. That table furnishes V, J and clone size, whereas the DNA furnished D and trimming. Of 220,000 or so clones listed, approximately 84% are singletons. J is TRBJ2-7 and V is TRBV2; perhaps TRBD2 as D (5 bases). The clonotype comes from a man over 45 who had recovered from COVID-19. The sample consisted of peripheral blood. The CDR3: CASTEGRTLIF. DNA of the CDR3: TGTGCCAGCACCGAGGGCAGGACCTTGATCTTC.